The T cell receptor beta chain described here comes from a study of blood T cell repertoires in COVID-19. Using immunoSEQ multiplex PCR, the repertoire was profiled, and TCRdb retains in-frame clones only, with some absent. The sample holds 45,000 to 65,000 clones; just under 90% are singletons and the top ten take approximately 10%. This CDR3 has 12 amino acids. V was pared by 1 base and J by 5 bases, with 6 bases between. Per germline, CDR1 LGHDT and CDR2 YNNKEL (reference sequence). The V and J genes are TRBV3-1 (or the pseudogene TRBV3-2) and TRBJ2-7, with unresolved D. The clonotype comes from a man at least 80 years old with active or convalescent COVID-19. The material sequenced was peripheral blood. The CDR3 region is CASSQVEHEQYF. CDR3 DNA sequence: TGTGCCAGCAGCCAAGTGGAGCACGAGCAGTACTTC.